This T cell receptor (beta chain) originates from a study of T-cell reconstitution after alpha-beta-depleted transplantation in children. General observations from the study: Several patients had high TCRbeta diversity at day 60; it came from surviving recipient T cells and thymic progenitors.

A library of TCRbeta sequences, prepared with unique molecular identifiers, was generated. One entry per CDR3 protein results from TCRdb running MiXCR on the PCR reads. The sample shows more than 500,000 distinct CDR3 sequences, about an eighth of them seen only once. This clonotype came up many times. Its specificity is unknown. This CDR3 has 15 amino acids. Trimming at V came to 3 bases and at J to 6 bases, leaving 4 bases not matched to a gene. The sequencing used PBMCs, mostly from graft donor cells, collected 180 days after TCRalphabeta/CD19-depleted stem cell transplant. This sequence joins TRBV12-3 or TRBV12-4 and TRBJ1-5, with 11 bases that match TRBD1. The receptor's source is a female patient aged 2-10 years who had a stem cell transplant for aplastic anemia, so the T cells may come from the graft donor. The CDR3 region is CASSFGQGAFQPQHF. The CDR3 DNA follows: TGTGCCAGCAGTTTCGGACAGGGGGCTTTTCAGCCCCAGCATTTT.